The 2 T cell receptor beta chains below come from one sample, sequenced in a study of blood T cell repertoires in COVID-19. Clones were sequenced by immunoSEQ multiplex PCR, and TCRdb holds only the in-frame ones, with some missing. The sample contains about 250,000 clones, about 91% of which appear only once. Specimen: peripheral blood. Receptors were obtained from a woman aged 25 to 45 with COVID-19, enrolled during active disease.

Comments on this clone: One end of the junction does not line up with germline, which may come from a read error. V usage is TRBV24-1 and J usage is TRBJ2-5; 10 bases are shared with TRBD1. Germline V gene lookup returns CDR1 KGHDR and CDR2 SFDVKD. The CDR3 loop spans 17 amino acids. The CDR3: CATSHFPGTGEVETQYF. CDR3 DNA sequence: TGTGCCACCAGTCATTTTCCCGGGACAGGGGAGGTAGAGACCCAGTACTTC.

The chain recombines TRBV5-4 with TRBJ2-7; maybe TRBD2 (5 bases). The CDR3 consists of 12 residues. CDR1 is SGHNT, CDR2 YYREEE, per germline (reference sequence). Trimming took off 0 bases at V and 5 bases at J, with 6 bases between the two ends. The CDR3 protein is CASSLEGDEQYV. The CDR3 nucleotides read TGTGCCAGCAGCTTGGAGGGAGACGAGCAGTACGTC.